This T cell receptor beta chain was captured by sequencing in a study of blood T cell repertoires in COVID-19. Study as a whole: Collection of acute and convalescent COVID-19 samples took place in the United States, Italy and Spain. Sources were T cells, B-cell-depleted T cells, or PBMCs; the material itself was cDNA or gDNA.

This clone was seen only once. Original data processing: Cell counts per sample came from amplifying reference gene primers. TCRdb's copy holds only in-frame clones and misses some; the assay was immunoSEQ multiplex PCR. V and J calls and clone size are copied from that table; D and trimming were computed from the DNA. The sample has over 100,000 clones, around 89% seen once. Patients of the Seattle cohort, enrolled during active infection, were followed longitudinally. Specimen: peripheral blood. The source of this sequence is a man in his sixties with COVID-19, enrolled during active disease.

The CDR3 coding sequence is TGTGCCAGCAGCATCAGCCAGGGCGCTAATGAAAAACTGTTTTTT. Encoded protein: CASSISQGANEKLFF. The J gene is TRBJ1-4, the V gene TRBV7-6; D possibly corresponds to TRBD1 (5 bases). The CDR3 spans 15 residues. CDR1 is SGHVS, CDR2 FNYEAQ, per germline. V was trimmed by 5 bases and J by 3 bases, leaving 13 bases between them.